This T cell receptor beta chain was sequenced in a study of molecular identifiers for immune sequencing clone quantification. TCRdb independently ran MiXCR on the PCR reads; one entry per CDR3 protein. The sample shows roughly 630,000 distinct CDR3 sequences, around 25% of them seen only once. This clonotype showed up just a few times. V lost 1 base and J lost 2, with 5 bases in between. Germline-derived CDR1 and CDR2 are SGHDN and FVKESK. CDR3 length: 13 residues. This TCR was recovered from a human donor in good health. Some libraries in this study had Jurkat cell RNA spiked in. Material for sequencing was naive CD8+ T cells from blood, with Jurkat cell RNA spiked in. Sample subset: FACS-sorted CD8+CD4-CCR7+CD45RA+ naive T cells. The rearrangement uses TRBV14 and TRBJ1-2; D remains unclear. CDR3 nucleotide sequence: TGTGCCAGCAGCCAAGTCGGCAACTATGGCTACACCTTC. It codes for CASSQVGNYGYTF.